A single sample is the source of the 17 T cell receptor beta chains below, sequenced in a study of blood T cell repertoires in COVID-19. Sequencing was performed with immunoSEQ multiplex PCR; in TCRdb, only in-frame clones are kept and a portion is missing. Found here are around 220,000 clones, 90% of them singletons; the top ten hold roughly 16%. What was sequenced was PBMCs or T cells enriched from blood (not recorded which). These receptors came from a man younger than 45 who had been exposed to COVID-19.

V is TRBV19 and J is TRBJ2-1; TRBD1 agrees at 9 bases. Germline trimming cut 5 bases from V and 4 bases from J; bases unmatched to any gene: 9. Germline CDR1 reads LNHDA; CDR2 reads SQIVND (reference sequence). The CDR3 covers 16 residues. CDR3 sequence: CASSPGTGTTYNEQFF. CDR3 sequence (DNA): TGTGCCAGTAGTCCCGGGACAGGGACGACGTACAATGAGCAGTTCTTC.

This chain uses TRBV5-4 with TRBJ2-3; 13 bases align to TRBD2. The J segment lost 3 bases and the V segment lost 2 bases, leaving 6 bases of the junction unmatched. The CDR3 totals 17 residues. Germline V gene sequence: CDR1 SGHNT, CDR2 YYREEE (reference sequence). The CDR3 protein is CASSLGTSGEVTDTQYF. DNA of the CDR3: TGTGCCAGCAGCTTAGGGACTAGCGGGGAGGTAACAGATACGCAGTATTTT.

V usage is TRBV30 and J usage is TRBJ2-7; 11 bases line up with TRBD1. The V gene end was trimmed by 5 bases and the J gene end by 4 bases; junction bases not matched to a gene: 4. The length of the CDR3 is 13 residues. Germline CDR1 and CDR2: GTSNPN and SVGIG (reference sequence). The CDR3 loop reads CAWEGQGVYEQYF. The CDR3 DNA follows: TGTGCCTGGGAGGGACAGGGGGTATACGAGCAGTACTTC.

The rearrangement joins TRBV5-6 to TRBJ1-1, with D uncertain. Germline V CDR1 and CDR2: SGHDT, YYEEEE. This CDR3 is 14 amino acids long. Trimming took 4 bases from V and 1 from J, leaving 11 bases between them. The CDR3 DNA sequence: TGTGCCAGCAGCGCCTTATCACAGAACACTGAAGCTTTCTTT. Translated, it gives CASSALSQNTEAFF.

The V and J genes are TRBV12-5 and TRBJ2-5, with D maybe TRBD1 (6 bases). V was cut by 6 bases and J by 1 base, with 12 bases left in between. The length of the CDR3 is 14 residues. Germline V gene data show CDR1 as LGHNT and CDR2 as FRNRAP. CDR3 sequence (DNA): TGTGCTAGTGGCGCACAGGACAGCCAAGAGACCCAGTACTTC. Its protein is CASGAQDSQETQYF.

The chain links TRBV2 to TRBJ2-1; the match to TRBD2 covers 11 bases. CDR1 is SNHLY, CDR2 FYNNEI, per germline. This CDR3 is built from 14 residues. The J segment lost 6 bases and the V segment lost 7 bases, leaving 5 bases of the junction unmatched. CDR3 nucleotides: TGTGCCAGCAATAGCGGGGGGGCCACCAATGAGCAGTTCTTC. Translation gives CASNSGGATNEQFF.

The chain has TRBV2 and TRBJ2-7; maybe TRBD1 (8 bases). In germline, CDR1 is SNHLY, CDR2 FYNNEI. CDR3 length: 13 residues. V shed 5 bases and J shed 7 bases, with 15 bases lying between them. In DNA form, the CDR3 reads TGTGCCAGCAGTCCCACAGGGGGGGGAGAGCAGTACTTC. Residues: CASSPTGGGEQYF.

This chain connects TRBV6-6 to TRBJ2-5; tentatively, D is TRBD1 (6 bases). This CDR3 has 16 amino acids. Per germline, CDR1 MNHNY and CDR2 SVGAGI (reference sequence). Trimming removed 6 bases at V and 5 bases at J, with 22 bases between. The CDR3 loop reads CASSPRGQAGLETQYF. In DNA, the CDR3 is TGTGCCAGCAGCCCTCGGGGACAAGCAGGTTTGGAGACCCAGTACTTC.

The sample holds a few counts of this clone. This chain connects TRBV5-1 to TRBJ1-4; D uncertain. Deletions cut 2 bases from V and 2 bases from J, with 10 bases between. The length of the CDR3 is 15 residues. CDR1 and CDR2 from the germline V gene are SGHRS and YFSETQ. The CDR3 region is CASSFSTLTNEKLFF. CDR3 sequence (DNA): TGCGCCAGCAGCTTTTCGACACTTACTAATGAAAAACTGTTTTTT.

The rearrangement links TRBV6-5 to TRBJ1-1; D may be TRBD1 (5 bases). Trimming shortened V by 6 bases and J by 2 bases, and 13 bases separated the two germline ends. This CDR3 spans 14 amino acids. CDR1 is MNHEY and CDR2 is SVGAGI in the germline V gene. CDR3 residues: CASRETAHNTEAFF. The CDR3 region has the DNA TGTGCCAGCAGAGAGACAGCCCACAACACTGAAGCTTTCTTT.

The genes are TRBV29-1 and TRBJ1-1; D might be TRBD1 (6 bases). V was pared by 7 bases and J by 0 bases, with 12 bases between. This CDR3 is 13 amino acids long. Germline V gene lookup returns CDR1 SQVTM and CDR2 ANQGSEA. CDR3 region: CSAGVDLNTEAFF. Here the CDR3 DNA reads TGCAGCGCAGGGGTGGATCTGAACACTGAAGCTTTCTTT.

This chain connects TRBV6-6 to TRBJ1-4; D is unresolved. The CDR3 consists of 13 residues. The V gene's germline CDR1 is MNHNY and CDR2 SVGAGI (reference sequence). Trimming pared 0 bases from V and 7 bases from J, leaving 6 bases between. The CDR3 here is CASSYSRVEKLFF. DNA for the CDR3: TGTGCCAGCAGTTACTCGCGGGTTGAAAAACTGTTTTTT.

The V call is TRBV3-1 (or the pseudogene TRBV3-2), the J call TRBJ1-6; D not certain. Deletions cut 4 bases from V and 6 bases from J, with 16 bases between. CDR3 length: 16 amino acids. Looked up from germline, CDR1 is LGHDT and CDR2 is YNNKEL (reference sequence). The CDR3, as DNA: TGTGCCAGCAGCCGACCCGACCCGGAGCGTAATTCACCCCTCCACTTT. Protein sequence: CASSRPDPERNSPLHF.

The chain is built from TRBV7-9 and TRBJ2-3; TRBD2 matches 7 bases. Germline CDR1 reads SEHNR; CDR2 reads FQNEAQ (reference sequence). Germline trimming cut 7 bases from V and 1 base from J; bases unmatched to any gene: 8. The CDR3 consists of 15 residues. CDR3 sequence (DNA): TGTGCCAGCACCAAATGGGGGGGTGGCACAGATACGCAGTATTTT. Protein: CASTKWGGGTDTQYF.

J is TRBJ2-6 and V is TRBV6-2 or TRBV6-3, with D perhaps matching TRBD1 (5 bases). CDR1 and CDR2 from the germline V gene are MNHEY and SVGEGT. Trimming cost V 6 bases and J 0 bases, with 12 bases left between them. The CDR3 loop spans 16 amino acids. CDR3 region: CASSRDSSSGANVLTF. The DNA for the CDR3 is TGTGCCAGCAGCCGCGACAGTTCCTCTGGGGCCAACGTCCTGACTTTC.

Turning to this clone: Other DNA sequences in this sample translate to the same CDR3. The J gene is TRBJ2-3, the V gene TRBV7-2; 8 positions agree with TRBD2. The trim removed 2 bases at V and 0 bases at J, leaving 7 bases unmatched. The CDR3 length is 17 residues. In germline, CDR1 is SGHTA, CDR2 FQGNSA. The CDR3 loop reads CASSLSGGAGSTDTQYF. The CDR3 nucleotides are TGTGCCAGCAGCTTATCCGGGGGGGCGGGCAGCACAGATACGCAGTATTTT.

The chain links TRBV19 to TRBJ1-4, with 7 bases matching TRBD1. Germline values: CDR1 LNHDA, CDR2 SQIVND (reference sequence). This CDR3 has 13 amino acids. The V gene end was trimmed by 7 bases and the J gene end by 7 bases; junction bases not matched to a gene: 6. CDR3 in amino acids: CASKHRGGEKLFF. For the CDR3, the DNA is TGTGCCAGTAAACACAGGGGAGGTGAAAAACTGTTTTTT. Using reference TRBV19 and TRBJ1-4 for the parts outside the CDR3, the full variable domain is DGGITQSPKYLFRKEGQNVTLSCEQNLNHDAMYWYRQDPGQGLRLIYYSQIVNDFQKGDIAEGYSVSREKKESFPLTVTSAQKNPTAFYLCASKHRGGEKLFFGSGTQLSVL.